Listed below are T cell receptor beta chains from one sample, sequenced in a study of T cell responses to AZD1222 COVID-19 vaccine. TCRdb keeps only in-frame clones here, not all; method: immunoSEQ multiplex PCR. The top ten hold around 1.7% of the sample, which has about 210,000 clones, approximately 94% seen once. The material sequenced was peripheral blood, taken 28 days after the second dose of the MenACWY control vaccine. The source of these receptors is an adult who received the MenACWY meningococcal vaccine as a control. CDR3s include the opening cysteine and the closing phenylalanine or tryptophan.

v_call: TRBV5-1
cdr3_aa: CASSTGTGELFF

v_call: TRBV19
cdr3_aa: CASSETGVRDIQYF

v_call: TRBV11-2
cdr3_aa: CASSLGGTGPFNEQFF

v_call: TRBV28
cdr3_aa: CASSTEGERGPHNEQFF

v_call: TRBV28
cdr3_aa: CASSRLAGELFF

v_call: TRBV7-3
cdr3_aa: CASSLTTGSDTQYF

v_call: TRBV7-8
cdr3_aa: CASSFPGSTNEKLFF

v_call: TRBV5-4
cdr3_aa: CASSRTSTAIYGYTF

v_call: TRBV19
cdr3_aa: CASRTGGNTGELFF

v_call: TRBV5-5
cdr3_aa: CASSLLANTGELFF

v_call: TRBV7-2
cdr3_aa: CASSSRTGLSEKLFF

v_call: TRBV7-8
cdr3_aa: CASSLDRDPGQPQHF

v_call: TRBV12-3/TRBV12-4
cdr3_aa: CASSTSDTYEQYF

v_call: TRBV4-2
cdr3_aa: CASSQVGGEVVQYF

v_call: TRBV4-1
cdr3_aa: CASSRVLLGAAYNEQFF

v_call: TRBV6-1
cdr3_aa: CASSDGTGGRGTDTQYF

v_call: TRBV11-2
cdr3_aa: CASSMDSFFSGNTIYF

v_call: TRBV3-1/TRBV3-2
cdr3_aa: CASSQAAGKSYEQYF

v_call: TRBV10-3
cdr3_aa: CAISEKAGEIYNEQFF

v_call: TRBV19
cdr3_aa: CASSTRGARVSEAFF

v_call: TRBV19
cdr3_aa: CASSGRGYEQYF

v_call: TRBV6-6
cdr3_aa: CASEGKSNEKLFF

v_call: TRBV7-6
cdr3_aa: CASSLTSSSGADTQYF

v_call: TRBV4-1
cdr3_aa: CASRSSGGYQETQYF

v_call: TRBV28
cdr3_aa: CASSLTSGRRDTQYF

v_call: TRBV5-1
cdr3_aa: CASSLGENQPQHF

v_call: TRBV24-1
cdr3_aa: CATSAGEATNEKLFF

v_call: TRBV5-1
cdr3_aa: CASSLDSGTQQPQHF

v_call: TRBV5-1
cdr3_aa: CASSLDGSPLHF

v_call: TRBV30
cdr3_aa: CAWGGLAGVTGELFF

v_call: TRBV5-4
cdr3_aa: CASYREGQYYNEQFF

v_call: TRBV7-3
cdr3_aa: CASSSNREGIQYF

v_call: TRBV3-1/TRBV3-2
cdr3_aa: CASSQDLLRGQYGYTF

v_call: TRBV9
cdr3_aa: CASRGQGAIGELFF

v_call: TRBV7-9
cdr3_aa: CASSLDRVGDEQYF

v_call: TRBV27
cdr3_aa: CASSQSEGWRTEAFF

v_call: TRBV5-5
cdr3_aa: CASSLGLGGEKLFF

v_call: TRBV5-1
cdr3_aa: CASSLASGLAGGNEQFF

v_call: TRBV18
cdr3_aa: CASSPQTGTLESLYGYTF